The 16 T cell receptor beta chains listed next were all sequenced from one sample in a study of PD-1 blockade in classical Hodgkin lymphoma. Clones were read by immunoSEQ multiplex PCR, and TCRdb kept only the in-frame ones, dropping some. Of approximately 13,000 clones in the sample, 92% were seen once. Every patient experienced relapse after autologous stem cell transplantation, and brentuximab vedotin exposure varied. Here the sequenced sample was peripheral blood mononuclear cells (PBMCs), taken at baseline. These receptors were obtained from a human donor with classical Hodgkin lymphoma.

In DNA form, the CDR3 reads TGTGCCAGCAGCACGAATGGCGGGACAGGGGGCAACGAGCAGTACTTC. It specifies CASSTNGGTGGNEQYF. The chain combines TRBV11-2 with TRBJ2-7; 12 bases are shared with TRBD1. The CDR3 totals 16 residues. Germline CDR1 and CDR2: SGHAT and FQNNGV. V lost 5 bases to trimming and J lost 5 bases; unmatched junction nucleotides: 10. Drawing the rest from reference TRBV11-2 and TRBJ2-7, the complete variable domain is EAGVAQSPRYKIIEKRQSVAFWCNPISGHATLYWYQQILGQGPKLLIQFQNNGVVDDSQLPKDRFSAERLKGVDSTLKIQPAKLEDSAVYLCASSTNGGTGGNEQYFGPGTRLTVT.

The genes are TRBV19 and TRBJ2-4, with D unclear. Germline assignment: CDR1 LNHDA and CDR2 SQIVND (reference sequence). With 2 bases removed from V and 0 bases from J, the gap between germline ends came to 11 bases. This CDR3 spans 16 amino acids. CDR3 in DNA: TGTGCCAGTAGTATAACTATCGGTTTAGCCAAAAACATTCAGTACTTC. Translating gives CASSITIGLAKNIQYF.

The CDR3 bases are TGTGCCAGCAGTGTCCTTAGCGGGGGGCCCTCCTACGAGCAGTACTTC. Translated, it gives CASSVLSGGPSYEQYF. The chain carries TRBV6-4 and TRBJ2-7, with 10 bases identical to TRBD2. Germline CDR1 is MRHNA and CDR2 is SNTAGT. The CDR3 is 16 residues long. J gave up 0 bases and V 4 bases, and 6 bases lay outside the gene matches.

The chain carries TRBV12-5 and TRBJ1-6; 7 bases are a match to TRBD1. Trimming cost V 7 bases and J 8 bases; bases outside gene matches: 5. Germline CDR1 and CDR2: LGHNT and FRNRAP. The CDR3 consists of 13 residues. The CDR3 spells CASVRQGDSPLHF. The CDR3 DNA follows: TGTGCTAGTGTCCGACAGGGAGATTCACCCCTCCACTTT.

The chain joins TRBV9 to TRBJ1-4, with D possibly being TRBD1 (5 bases). Trimming removed 0 bases from V and 8 bases from J, with 14 bases in between. The CDR3 totals 15 residues. CDR1 and CDR2 from the germline V gene are SGDLS and YYNGEE. CDR3 in amino acids: CASSVGGDINEKLFF. The CDR3 nucleotides read TGTGCCAGCAGCGTAGGGGGGGATATAAACGAAAAACTGTTTTTT.

The CDR3 sequence: CASRPGQGAGVSYEQYF. In DNA form, the CDR3 reads TGCGCCAGCAGGCCGGGACAGGGGGCGGGAGTGTCCTACGAGCAGTACTTC. The J gene is TRBJ2-7, the V gene TRBV5-1; 12 nucleotides line up with TRBD1. V dropped 5 bases and J dropped 1; count of bases not matched to a gene: 10. The CDR3 has 17 residues. Germline CDR1 reads SGHRS; CDR2 reads YFSETQ. The complete variable domain, with remaining parts taken from reference TRBV5-1 and TRBJ2-7, reads KAGVTQTPRYLIKTRGQQVTLSCSPISGHRSVSWYQQTPGQGLQFLFEYFSETQRNKGNFPGRFSGRQFSNSRSEMNVSTLELGDSALYLCASRPGQGAGVSYEQYFGPGTRLTVT.

The rearrangement links TRBV6-4 to TRBJ2-1; D is perhaps TRBD2 (5 bases). Per the germline V gene, CDR1 is MRHNA and CDR2 is SNTAGT. This CDR3 is 16 amino acids long. V was clipped by 3 bases and J by 0 bases, with 12 bases between them. The CDR3 loop reads CASSDGWTDSYNEQFF. The CDR3 DNA reads as TGTGCCAGCAGTGATGGTTGGACTGACTCCTACAATGAGCAGTTCTTC.

The chain carries TRBV10-3 and TRBJ2-6, with D possibly being TRBD2 (6 bases). Trimming took 10 bases from V and 1 from J, leaving 23 bases between them. The CDR3 contains 18 residues. The germline V gene has CDR1 ENHRY and CDR2 SYGVKD. In DNA, the CDR3 is TGTGCCACCTTCCCGGGCTGGGGGGAAGAATCTGGGGCCAACGTCCTGACTTTC. Translated: CATFPGWGEESGANVLTF.

V and J are TRBV29-1 and TRBJ1-1; no definite D call. Trimming cost V 1 base and J 6 bases, with 6 bases left between them. The germline CDR1 and CDR2 sequences are SQVTM and ANQGSEA. This CDR3 contains 11 residues. CDR3 sequence reads: CSVEGAAEAFF. CDR3 DNA: TGCAGCGTTGAAGGGGCAGCTGAAGCTTTCTTT.

The rearrangement links TRBV12-2 to TRBJ1-5. TRBV12-2 is deemed a pseudogene. The CDR3 is 13 amino acids. Written as DNA, the CDR3 is TGTGCAAGTCGCTTAGCTAGGAATCAGCCCCAGCATTTT. This sequence encodes CASRLARNQPQHF.

The J gene is TRBJ1-5, the V gene TRBV27; tentative D call: TRBD1 (6 bases). The germline V and J ends were trimmed by 3 bases and 6 bases, with 12 bases remaining between them. This CDR3 contains 14 residues. Per germline, CDR1 MNHEY and CDR2 SMNVEV (reference sequence). The chain's CDR3 is CASSFTGMAQPQHF. CDR3 bases: TGTGCCAGCAGTTTTACAGGGATGGCTCAGCCCCAGCATTTT.

V gene TRBV7-2 combines with J gene TRBJ2-1; the match to TRBD2 covers 9 bases. CDR1 is SGHTA, CDR2 FQGNSA, per germline. The CDR3 extends over 15 amino acids. The trim removed 5 bases at V and 3 bases at J, leaving 5 bases unmatched. CDR3 residues: CASSHSGSIYNEQFF. As DNA, the CDR3 is TGTGCCAGCAGCCATAGCGGGAGCATCTACAATGAGCAGTTCTTC.

The chain is built from TRBV5-1 and TRBJ1-4; 7 bases are shared with TRBD1. The germline V gene encodes CDR1 SGHRS and CDR2 YFSETQ. This CDR3 is 14 amino acids long. The junction had 7 bases not matched to a gene; V was cut back by 3 bases and J by 8 bases. DNA of the CDR3: TGCGCCAGCAGCTCTAAGACAGGGTTGGAAAAACTGTTTTTT. Residues: CASSSKTGLEKLFF.

This chain connects TRBV6-1 to TRBJ2-7; a possible D gene is TRBD1 (5 bases). This CDR3 has 16 amino acids. V lost 2 bases and J lost 0, with 14 bases in between. The V gene's germline CDR1 is MNHNS and CDR2 SASEGT. The CDR3 nucleotides read TGTGCCAGCAGTGAATTTAGGACAAGCAGCTCCTACGAGCAGTACTTC. This codes for CASSEFRTSSSYEQYF.

This chain joins TRBV5-1 and TRBJ1-1; D may be TRBD1 (6 bases). The CDR3 is 17 residues long. Germline lookup yields CDR1 SGHRS and CDR2 YFSETQ. V gave up 0 bases and J gave up 5 bases, with 20 bases separating them. The CDR3 DNA reads TGCGCCAGCAGCTTGGGACTCCCCCGGGGGCTAGGGACTGAAGCTTTCTTT. Translating gives CASSLGLPRGLGTEAFF.

This chain links TRBV5-1 with TRBJ2-5; D call uncertain. V was clipped by 0 bases and J by 5 bases, with 17 bases between them. This CDR3 comprises 16 residues. CDR1 is SGHRS and CDR2 is YFSETQ in the germline V gene. CDR3 in DNA: TGCGCCAGCAGCTTGGCCTTCGGCCCGGGTGTGGAGACCCAGTACTTC. Amino acids: CASSLAFGPGVETQYF.